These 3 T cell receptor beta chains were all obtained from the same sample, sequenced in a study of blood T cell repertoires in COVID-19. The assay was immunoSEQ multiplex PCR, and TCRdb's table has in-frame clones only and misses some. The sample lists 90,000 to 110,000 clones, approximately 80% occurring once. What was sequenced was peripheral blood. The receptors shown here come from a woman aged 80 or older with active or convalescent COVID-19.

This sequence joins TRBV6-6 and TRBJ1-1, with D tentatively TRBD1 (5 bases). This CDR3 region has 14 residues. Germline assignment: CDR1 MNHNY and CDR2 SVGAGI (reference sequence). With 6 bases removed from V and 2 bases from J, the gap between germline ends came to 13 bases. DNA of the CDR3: TGTGCCAGCAGACCAGGGTTAGCAAACACTGAAGCTTTCTTT. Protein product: CASRPGLANTEAFF.

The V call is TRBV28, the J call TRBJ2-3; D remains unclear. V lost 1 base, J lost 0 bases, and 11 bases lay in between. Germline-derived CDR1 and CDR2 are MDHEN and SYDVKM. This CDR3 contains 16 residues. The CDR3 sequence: CASSLSAGGSTDTQYF. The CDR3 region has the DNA TGTGCCAGCAGTTTATCCGCTGGCGGTAGCACAGATACGCAGTATTTT.

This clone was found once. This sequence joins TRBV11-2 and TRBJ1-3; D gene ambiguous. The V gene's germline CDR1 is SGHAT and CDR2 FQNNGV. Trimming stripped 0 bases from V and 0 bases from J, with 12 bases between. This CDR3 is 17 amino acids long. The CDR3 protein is CASSLDSWSYSGNTIYF. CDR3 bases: TGTGCCAGCAGCTTAGATTCTTGGAGTTACTCTGGAAACACCATATATTTT.